This is a list of T cell receptor beta chains from one sample in a study of early T cells in non-severe SARS-CoV-2 infection. TCRdb fed the 5' RACE reads into MiXCR, producing one record per CDR3 protein. The sample contains tens of thousands of distinct CDR3 sequences, 12% of which appear only once. The sample consisted of whole blood. These TCRs come from an adult who was a healthcare worker with PCR-confirmed SARS-CoV-2 infection or an uninfected control (not recorded which). Each CDR3 is given with its conserved first and last residue. D genes are given only for firm matches. Rows may omit the clone size; those that give it use once, few, many or a size class.

cdr3_length: 14
v_call: TRBV7-2
d_call: TRBD2
clone_size: few
j_call: TRBJ2-7
cdr3_aa: CASSHTSGSYEQYF
cdr3_nt: TGTGCCAGCAGCCACACTAGCGGTTCCTACGAGCAGTACTTC

cdr3_length: 11
v_call: TRBV18
d_call: .
clone_size: many
j_call: TRBJ2-3
cdr3_aa: CASSPGDWQYF
cdr3_nt: TGTGCCAGCTCACCTGGGGACTGGCAGTATTTT

cdr3_length: 14
v_call: TRBV5-5
d_call: .
clone_size: many
j_call: TRBJ1-5
cdr3_aa: CASSLSTDNQPQHF
cdr3_nt: TGTGCCAGCAGCTTGTCGACAGACAATCAGCCCCAGCATTTT

cdr3_length: 15
v_call: TRBV7-3
d_call: TRBD2
clone_size: many
j_call: TRBJ2-3
cdr3_aa: CASSSTSVGADTQYF
cdr3_nt: TGTGCCAGCAGCTCGACTAGCGTGGGGGCAGATACGCAGTATTTT

cdr3_length: 16
v_call: TRBV11-2
d_call: .
clone_size: many
j_call: TRBJ2-7
cdr3_aa: CASSLDPAIRSYEQYF
cdr3_nt: TGTGCCAGCAGCTTAGATCCGGCTATTAGATCCTACGAGCAGTACTTC

cdr3_length: 17
v_call: TRBV7-9
d_call: .
clone_size: many
j_call: TRBJ2-7
cdr3_aa: CASSFPLKGALSYEQYF
cdr3_nt: TGTGCCAGCAGCTTCCCCCTAAAGGGAGCCCTCTCCTACGAGCAGTACTTC

cdr3_length: 14
v_call: TRBV2
d_call: .
clone_size: many
j_call: TRBJ2-1
cdr3_aa: CASSDKSGLNEQFF
cdr3_nt: TGTGCCAGCAGTGATAAGAGCGGGCTGAATGAGCAGTTCTTC

cdr3_length: 13
v_call: TRBV20-1
d_call: .
clone_size: many
j_call: TRBJ1-1
cdr3_aa: CSARPRLGTEAFF
cdr3_nt: TGCAGTGCCCGCCCGAGATTAGGCACTGAAGCTTTCTTT

cdr3_length: 16
v_call: TRBV5-6
d_call: TRBD2
clone_size: few
j_call: TRBJ2-5
cdr3_aa: CASSFLLAGASETQYF
cdr3_nt: TGTGCCAGCAGCTTCCTACTAGCGGGAGCTTCAGAGACCCAGTACTTC

cdr3_length: 13
v_call: TRBV3-1
d_call: .
clone_size: .
j_call: TRBJ2-7
cdr3_aa: CASSLGATYEQYF
cdr3_nt: TGTGCCAGCAGCCTCGGTGCGACCTACGAGCAGTACTTC

cdr3_length: 14
v_call: TRBV28
d_call: TRBD1
clone_size: .
j_call: TRBJ2-7
cdr3_aa: CASRGQGRSYEQYF
cdr3_nt: TGTGCCAGCAGGGGACAGGGGCGGTCCTACGAGCAGTACTTC

cdr3_length: 13
v_call: TRBV28
d_call: .
clone_size: many
j_call: TRBJ2-2
cdr3_aa: CASRGGNTGELFF
cdr3_nt: TGTGCCAGCAGGGGGGGGAACACCGGGGAGCTGTTTTTT

cdr3_length: 14
v_call: TRBV18
d_call: .
clone_size: many
j_call: TRBJ2-7
cdr3_aa: CASSPQVSGYEQYF
cdr3_nt: TGTGCCAGCTCACCACAGGTCTCGGGGTACGAGCAGTACTTC

cdr3_length: 17
v_call: TRBV28
d_call: TRBD1
clone_size: many
j_call: TRBJ1-3
cdr3_aa: CASSPWPHRGGGNTIYF
cdr3_nt: TGTGCCAGCAGCCCCTGGCCACACAGGGGAGGTGGAAACACCATATATTTT

cdr3_length: 16
v_call: TRBV5-1
d_call: TRBD2
clone_size: many
j_call: TRBJ2-2
cdr3_aa: CASSWGTSGTTGELFF
cdr3_nt: TGCGCCAGCAGCTGGGGGACTAGCGGGACCACCGGGGAGCTGTTTTTT

cdr3_length: 15
v_call: TRBV11-1
d_call: .
clone_size: few
j_call: TRBJ2-3
cdr3_aa: CASSLAGPQGDTQYF
cdr3_nt: TGTGCCAGCAGCTTAGCCGGACCTCAGGGAGATACGCAGTATTTT

cdr3_length: 14
v_call: TRBV28
d_call: .
clone_size: .
j_call: TRBJ1-2
cdr3_aa: CASSWPRSSYGYTF
cdr3_nt: TGTGCCAGCAGTTGGCCGAGGTCCTCCTATGGCTACACCTTC

cdr3_length: 14
v_call: TRBV28
d_call: .
clone_size: few
j_call: TRBJ2-1
cdr3_aa: CASSPDSYYNEQFF
cdr3_nt: TGTGCCAGCAGCCCGGACAGCTACTACAATGAGCAGTTCTTC

cdr3_length: 15
v_call: TRBV19
d_call: .
clone_size: few
j_call: TRBJ1-5
cdr3_aa: CASRRDTNSNQPQHF
cdr3_nt: TGTGCCAGTAGGAGGGACACAAATAGCAATCAGCCCCAGCATTTT

cdr3_length: 14
v_call: TRBV20-1
d_call: TRBD2
clone_size: many
j_call: TRBJ2-1
cdr3_aa: CSANSGVGYNEQFF
cdr3_nt: TGCAGTGCTAATAGCGGGGTGGGCTACAATGAGCAGTTCTTC

cdr3_length: 16
v_call: TRBV5-6
d_call: .
clone_size: many
j_call: TRBJ1-5
cdr3_aa: CASSPRTGPGNQPQHF
cdr3_nt: TGTGCCAGCAGCCCTAGGACTGGTCCGGGCAATCAGCCCCAGCATTTT

cdr3_length: 14
v_call: TRBV27
d_call: .
clone_size: many
j_call: TRBJ2-5
cdr3_aa: CASSLSPGGETQYF
cdr3_nt: TGTGCCAGCAGTTTAAGCCCCGGCGGAGAGACCCAGTACTTC

cdr3_length: 13
v_call: TRBV7-9
d_call: TRBD2
clone_size: .
j_call: TRBJ2-7
cdr3_aa: CASRGTSGYEQYF
cdr3_nt: TGTGCCAGCAGGGGGACTAGCGGCTACGAGCAGTACTTC

cdr3_length: 14
v_call: TRBV21-1
d_call: .
clone_size: many
j_call: TRBJ1-6
cdr3_aa: CASTRQGGRSPLHF
cdr3_nt: TGTGCCAGCACCAGACAGGGTGGCCGGTCACCCCTCCACTTT

cdr3_length: 14
v_call: TRBV29-1
d_call: .
clone_size: few
j_call: TRBJ2-1
cdr3_aa: CSVVGQGVYNEQFF
cdr3_nt: TGCAGCGTTGTGGGGCAGGGAGTCTACAATGAGCAGTTCTTC

cdr3_length: 16
v_call: TRBV11-2
d_call: TRBD2
clone_size: few
j_call: TRBJ2-1
cdr3_aa: CASSSSGRGSYNEQFF
cdr3_nt: TGTGCCAGCAGCTCTAGCGGGAGGGGTTCCTACAATGAGCAGTTCTTC

cdr3_length: 16
v_call: TRBV7-6
d_call: .
clone_size: many
j_call: TRBJ2-3
cdr3_aa: CASSLGGGTSTDTQYF
cdr3_nt: TGTGCCAGCAGCTTGGGCGGCGGAACTAGCACAGATACGCAGTATTTT

cdr3_length: 14
v_call: TRBV5-6
d_call: TRBD1
clone_size: .
j_call: TRBJ2-5
cdr3_aa: CASSSRDRQETQYF
cdr3_nt: TGTGCCAGCAGCTCCCGGGACAGGCAAGAGACCCAGTACTTC

cdr3_length: 16
v_call: TRBV11-2
d_call: .
clone_size: many
j_call: TRBJ2-3
cdr3_aa: CASSSPSTRSTDTQYF
cdr3_nt: TGTGCCAGCAGCTCCCCCTCGACTAGGAGCACAGATACGCAGTATTTT

cdr3_length: 19
v_call: TRBV30
d_call: TRBD1
clone_size: many
j_call: TRBJ2-1
cdr3_aa: CAWSPSTGGGNYIYNEQFF
cdr3_nt: TGTGCCTGGAGTCCCTCAACAGGGGGCGGCAATTACATTTACAATGAGCAGTTCTTC

cdr3_length: 17
v_call: TRBV7-2
d_call: TRBD2
clone_size: .
j_call: TRBJ2-1
cdr3_aa: CASSLVLAEGVYNEQFF
cdr3_nt: TGTGCCAGCAGCTTAGTACTAGCGGAGGGGGTTTACAATGAGCAGTTCTTC

cdr3_length: 16
v_call: TRBV3-1
d_call: TRBD2
clone_size: few
j_call: TRBJ2-5
cdr3_aa: CASSQEPSGSVETQYF
cdr3_nt: TGTGCCAGCAGCCAAGAGCCCAGCGGGAGCGTGGAGACCCAGTACTTC

cdr3_length: 14
v_call: TRBV28
d_call: TRBD1
clone_size: .
j_call: TRBJ2-5
cdr3_aa: CASSSQTGDETQYF
cdr3_nt: TGTGCCAGCAGCAGCCAAACAGGGGATGAGACCCAGTACTTC

cdr3_length: 15
v_call: TRBV7-6
d_call: .
clone_size: many
j_call: TRBJ2-1
cdr3_aa: CASSLDTGPYNEQFF
cdr3_nt: TGTGCCAGCAGCTTAGATACGGGTCCGTACAATGAGCAGTTCTTC

cdr3_length: 14
v_call: TRBV3-1
d_call: .
clone_size: many
j_call: TRBJ2-5
cdr3_aa: CASSQDRNRETQYF
cdr3_nt: TGTGCCAGCAGCCAAGATAGGAACAGAGAGACCCAGTACTTC

cdr3_length: 16
v_call: TRBV27
d_call: .
clone_size: .
j_call: TRBJ1-6
cdr3_aa: CASSLLGAGADSPLHF
cdr3_nt: TGTGCCAGCAGTTTATTAGGCGCAGGGGCGGACTCACCCCTCCACTTT

cdr3_length: 16
v_call: TRBV11-3
d_call: TRBD2
clone_size: .
j_call: TRBJ2-1
cdr3_aa: CASSLGHSGRGDEQFF
cdr3_nt: TGTGCCAGCAGCTTAGGGCACAGCGGGAGGGGAGATGAGCAGTTCTTC

cdr3_length: 17
v_call: TRBV20-1
d_call: TRBD2
clone_size: many
j_call: TRBJ2-3
cdr3_aa: CSALPGLAGGWTDTQYF
cdr3_nt: TGCAGTGCTCTACCGGGACTAGCGGGAGGATGGACAGATACGCAGTATTTT

cdr3_length: 14
v_call: TRBV28
d_call: .
clone_size: .
j_call: TRBJ2-2
cdr3_aa: CASSGGGVAGELFF
cdr3_nt: TGTGCCAGCAGTGGAGGGGGAGTCGCCGGGGAGCTGTTTTTT

cdr3_length: 12
v_call: TRBV28
d_call: .
clone_size: few
j_call: TRBJ1-5
cdr3_aa: CASSFEGVSQHF
cdr3_nt: TGTGCCAGCAGTTTCGAAGGGGTCTCCCAGCATTTT

cdr3_length: 13
v_call: TRBV3-1
d_call: TRBD2
clone_size: .
j_call: TRBJ2-3
cdr3_aa: CASSQRGSRTQYF
cdr3_nt: TGTGCCAGCAGCCAACGCGGGAGCCGTACGCAGTATTTT

cdr3_length: 12
v_call: TRBV3-1
d_call: .
clone_size: many
j_call: TRBJ2-1
cdr3_aa: CASSQWGYEQFF
cdr3_nt: TGTGCCAGCAGCCAATGGGGGTATGAGCAGTTCTTC

cdr3_length: 15
v_call: TRBV24-1
d_call: .
clone_size: medium-sized
j_call: TRBJ1-1
cdr3_aa: CATSDSGTDTTEAFF
cdr3_nt: TGTGCCACCAGTGACTCCGGGACGGACACCACTGAAGCTTTCTTT

cdr3_length: 12
v_call: TRBV20-1
d_call: .
clone_size: many
j_call: TRBJ2-7
cdr3_aa: CSAPPQGYEQYF
cdr3_nt: TGCAGTGCTCCACCACAGGGCTACGAGCAGTACTTC

cdr3_length: 15
v_call: TRBV7-9
d_call: TRBD2
clone_size: medium-sized
j_call: TRBJ2-1
cdr3_aa: CASSRAGTSSNEQFF
cdr3_nt: TGTGCCAGCAGTCGAGCCGGGACTAGCAGCAATGAGCAGTTCTTC

cdr3_length: 16
v_call: TRBV18
d_call: .
clone_size: few
j_call: TRBJ2-3
cdr3_aa: CASSPRDLALTDTQYF
cdr3_nt: TGTGCCAGCTCACCACGGGACCTAGCCCTCACAGATACGCAGTATTTT

cdr3_length: 16
v_call: TRBV20-1
d_call: TRBD2
clone_size: many
j_call: TRBJ2-7
cdr3_aa: CSVRTASGTVSYEQYF
cdr3_nt: TGCAGTGTGAGAACGGCTAGCGGGACAGTCTCCTACGAGCAGTACTTC

cdr3_length: 13
v_call: TRBV5-5
d_call: .
clone_size: few
j_call: TRBJ2-1
cdr3_aa: CASSNLLWNEQFF
cdr3_nt: TGTGCCAGCAGCAATCTCCTCTGGAATGAGCAGTTCTTC

cdr3_length: 15
v_call: TRBV28
d_call: .
clone_size: .
j_call: TRBJ1-6
cdr3_aa: CASTLRKQSNSPLHF
cdr3_nt: TGTGCCAGCACCCTGCGAAAACAGTCTAATTCACCCCTCCACTTT